The following is a TCR beta chain sequence with its context. A few counts support this clonotype. This clone's antigen is unknown. The input lacks base qualities; no much larger clone sits a single base away. Library preparation used RT-PCR. TCRdb shows the sequencer as Illumina HiSeq 2500. TCRdb reran the public reads through fastp at Q25 and MiXCR, keeping productive beta chains. For every CDR3 protein sequence, its rows merge into one entry that carries the most common genes and DNA. The sample profile shows more than 450,000 distinct CDR3 sequences; approximately 11% of them were found once. Approximately 10% of the sample is held by the ten biggest clonotypes. Relative to germline, V is 4 bases shorter and J is 5 bases shorter, with 12 bases between their ends. The germline V gene gives CDR1 as MNHEY and CDR2 as SVGEGT. Including cysteine and phenylalanine, the CDR3 has 13 amino acids. The sequence is cut down to CDR3 DNA, 39 bases in frame from base 1.

This entry comes from a study of response to subunit inactivated influenza vaccine listed by TCRdb under 2018. Study-wide context: Deep quantitative T cell receptor repertoire profiling was used in the study to track responses to a trivalent subunit inactivated influenza vaccine.

What the authors observed across the whole study: According to the authors, only a limited number of new T cells may be recruited by each seasonal influenza vaccination.

This same sample was also taken into another study, of T cells expressing NK-cell markers. As that second study puts it: 5'RACE template switching, by which a universal primer site and unique molecular identifiers were added, was used to make TCR beta cDNA libraries. Three sorted T-cell subsets (CD3+CD56+NKG2C+, CD3+CD56+NKG2C- and CD3+CD56-NKG2C+) from fewer than 10 donors had their TCR beta-chain repertoires profiled. Of the eight sequenced donors, seven were found to be HCMV-seropositive and one was found to be HCMV-seronegative. In several experiments an anti-gammadeltaTCR antibody was added to restrict sorting to alphabetaTCR-expressing T cells. In roughly six donors, the dominant CD3+CD56+NKG2C+ clonotypes ranked among the top 10 CD8+ clonotypes, making up roughly 1.0-7.5% of CD8+ T cells. Those dominant clonotypes were again the most abundant among CD3+CD56-NKG2C+ cells in a few donors, at about 28.3-65%. It remained unclear whether the expanded NKG2C-expressing T cell clones were specific for HCMV antigens. The eight sequenced donors were randomly selected healthy volunteers, three men and five women. HCMV-specific IgG was detected in serum with a commercial ELISA kit to determine HCMV serostatus. Peripheral blood mononuclear cells were isolated from blood by Ficoll density gradient centrifugation. Bulk peripheral blood T-cell repertoires were additionally sequenced from unsorted PBMC for several donors. Priming for cDNA synthesis came from the TCR beta constant segment, and two successive PCR amplification steps followed. Libraries were sequenced as 2 x 150 bp reads on Illumina HiSeq 2000/2500, MiSeq or NextSeq. MIGEC was used to demultiplex reads and group reads by UMI, and MiTCR was used to assemble and quantify clonotypes. To exclude erroneous sequences, any TCR cDNA sequence not supported by at least two reads was discarded. The tcR package was used for downstream repertoire analysis, with clonotypes matched between fractions based on CDR3 nucleotide sequence plus V segment. Antigen specificity was annotated against VDJdb with VDJmatch, allowing one amino acid substitution in CDR3.

This TCR was sampled from a man aged 50-59 years who received an inactivated influenza vaccine. Donor details come from another sample of the same person, matched by shared clones. Sequencing used PBMCs from blood, obtained on the day of vaccination. The V and J segments used are TRBV6-2 or TRBV6-3 and TRBJ2-7; the D gene cannot be named for sure. The CDR3: CASSLSINDEQYF. The DNA sequence is given as TGTGCCAGCAGTTTGTCCATAAACGACGAGCAGTACTTC.